The present T cell receptor beta chain was sequenced within a study of blood T cell repertoires in COVID-19. Those who participated ranged in age from roughly 18 to 100 years and resided in 20 to 30 US areas. Clinical histories supplied by participants themselves formed the basis of cohort assignment. The CDR3 is 12 residues long. V was shortened by 8 bases and J by 6 bases, with 11 bases between the two germline ends. In germline, CDR1 is MRHNA, CDR2 SNTAGT. Methods used by the authors: Nucleated cell number was recorded as an estimate derived from reference gene primer amplification. Sequencing used immunoSEQ multiplex PCR; TCRdb keeps in-frame clones, though not all of them. The V and J calls and clone size come from that table; D and trimming were worked out from the DNA. The data hold a few hundred thousand clones, with 90% observed a single time.

Sequencing was carried out using PBMCs or T cells enriched from blood (not recorded which). This sequence was found in a woman aged 18-30 years with acute COVID-19. The chain employs TRBV6-4 and TRBJ1-5, with D possibly being TRBD1 (5 bases). For the CDR3, the DNA is TGTGCCAGCGAAGGGGTATTTCAGCCCCAGCATTTT. Protein sequence: CASEGVFQPQHF.